Listed here are 14 T cell receptor beta chains from one sample, sequenced in a study of blood T cells in healthy people across ages. Primers used in a second PCR of roughly 6 to 12 cycles were a sample-barcoded 5' primer and a J-beta primer mix. TCRdb re-called the 5' RACE reads through MiXCR, storing one row per CDR3 protein. The repertoire holds about 1.4 million distinct CDR3 sequences, with approximately 59% as singletons. Sequencing input: blood. These receptors were taken from a man between 18 and 29 years old in good health.

The chain recombines TRBV7-9 with TRBJ1-6; maybe TRBD1 (5 bases). Between the trimmed V and J ends, which lost 7 bases and 0 bases, there was a span of 10 bases. CDR3 length: 15 amino acids. CDR1 is SEHNR, CDR2 FQNEAQ, per germline (reference sequence). The CDR3 sequence: CASKTDSSYNSPLHF. The CDR3 DNA reads TGTGCCAGCAAGACCGACAGCTCCTATAATTCACCCCTCCACTTT.

This clonotype was counted between two and nine times. CDR3 sequence: CSAALVGLAGYEQYF. CDR3 bases: TGCAGTGCGGCCCTCGTAGGGCTAGCGGGTTACGAGCAGTACTTC. This sequence joins TRBV20-1 and TRBJ2-4, with 8 nucleotides matching TRBD2. The DNA end is a closer match to TRBJ2-7, so the J assignment may be wrong. CDR3 length: 15 residues. Germline V gene data show CDR1 as DFQATT and CDR2 as SNEGSKA (reference sequence).

The chain joins TRBV7-9 to TRBJ2-5; D not certain. The germline CDR1 and CDR2 sequences are SEHNR and FQNEAQ (reference sequence). The germline V and J ends were trimmed by 7 bases and 5 bases, with 11 bases remaining between them. The CDR3 contains 12 residues. The CDR3 nucleotides are TGTGCCAGCATCAGTGGTTTGGAGACCCAGTACTTC. It codes for CASISGLETQYF.

The table lists this clonotype with many counts. V gene TRBV29-1 combines with J gene TRBJ2-3, with a weak D call TRBD2 (5 bases). Trimming removed 6 bases from V and 4 bases from J, with 11 bases in between. Germline CDR1 reads SQVTM; CDR2 reads ANQGSEA. This CDR3 has 12 amino acids. The CDR3 spells CSVASDSDTQYF. The CDR3 bases are TGCAGCGTGGCCTCGGACTCAGATACGCAGTATTTT.

This clonotype was seen just once. A single base separates this from a much larger clone, so it may be a read error. V is TRBV6-4 and J is TRBJ2-7, with TRBD2 as a possible D gene (6 bases). V was cut by 3 bases and J by 5 bases, with 17 bases left in between. Per the germline V gene, CDR1 is MRHNA and CDR2 is SNTAGT. CDR3 length equals 15 residues. CDR3 coding DNA: TGTGCCAGCAGTGAGACGGGAGATGGTTCCGACGAGCAGTACTTC. It yields the protein CASSETGDGSDEQYF.

The chain employs TRBV6-1 and TRBJ2-7; no reliable D call. V dropped 4 bases and J dropped 3 bases, with 13 bases sitting between them. The CDR3 is 14 amino acids. The V gene's germline CDR1 is MNHNS and CDR2 SASEGT. The CDR3 reads CASSAAQAVYEQYF. CDR3 sequence (DNA): TGTGCCAGCAGTGCGGCCCAGGCGGTCTACGAGCAGTACTTC.

The chain combines TRBV27 with TRBJ1-5; D is ambiguous. Trimming pared 6 bases from V and 5 bases from J, leaving 14 bases between. Germline V gene sequence: CDR1 MNHEY, CDR2 SMNVEV (reference sequence). The CDR3 runs 14 residues. CDR3 region: CASSRSGRYQPQHF. CDR3 bases: TGTGCCAGCAGCAGATCGGGTCGCTATCAGCCCCAGCATTTT.

This clonotype was seen once. V usage is TRBV10-3 and J usage is TRBJ2-1, with TRBD2 matching 12 bases. CDR3 length equals 22 residues. Unmatched junction bases numbered 19, after V lost 4 bases and J lost 0 bases. Per the germline V gene, CDR1 is ENHRY and CDR2 is SYGVKD. The CDR3 here is CAISGAAGPGLAGSSSYNEQFF. DNA of the CDR3: TGTGCCATCAGTGGCGCGGCAGGGCCGGGACTAGCGGGCTCCAGCTCCTACAATGAGCAGTTCTTC.

The genes are TRBV7-9 and TRBJ1-4; possible D gene TRBD1, 5 bases. The CDR3 is 15 residues long. V lost 1 base and J lost 3, with 9 bases in between. Germline V gene data show CDR1 as SEHNR and CDR2 as FQNEAQ (reference sequence). The CDR3 DNA is TGTGCCAGCAGCTTAGTCAGGGACGCTAATGAAAAACTGTTTTTT. As protein: CASSLVRDANEKLFF. The full variable domain, in which reference TRBV7-9 and TRBJ1-4 provide the parts outside the CDR3, is DTGVSQNPRHKITKRGQNVTFRCDPISEHNRLYWYRQTLGQGPEFLTYFQNEAQLEKSRLLSDRFSAERPKGSFSTLEIQRTEQGDSAMYLCASSLVRDANEKLFFGSGTQLSVL.

The genes are TRBV12-3 or TRBV12-4 and TRBJ2-1, with D perhaps matching TRBD2 (5 bases). The CDR3 contains 14 residues. Deletions cut 5 bases from V and 6 bases from J, with 14 bases between. CDR3 coding DNA: TGTGCCAGCAGTCCGGGATTCACTCTCAATGAGCAGTTCTTC. Amino acid sequence: CASSPGFTLNEQFF.

This chain joins TRBV12-3 or TRBV12-4 and TRBJ2-5; D perhaps matches TRBD1 (5 bases). Trimming removed 3 bases at V and 5 bases at J, with 13 bases between. This CDR3 contains 14 residues. The CDR3 reads CASSFRTAGETQYF. The CDR3 DNA is TGTGCCAGCAGTTTTAGGACGGCAGGGGAGACCCAGTACTTC.

The V call is TRBV4-1, the J call TRBJ2-1; D ambiguous. Germline lookup yields CDR1 MGHRA and CDR2 YSYEKL. Trimming pared 1 base from V and 5 bases from J, leaving 9 bases between. CDR3 length: 14 amino acids. The CDR3 nucleotides are TGCGCCAGCAGCCAAGCCCGTGGGCACAATGAGCAGTTCTTC. Encoded protein: CASSQARGHNEQFF.

The chain recombines TRBV27 with TRBJ2-5; D is unresolved. The CDR3 has 13 amino acids. Trimming pared 2 bases from V and 4 bases from J, leaving 8 bases between. Germline lookup yields CDR1 MNHEY and CDR2 SMNVEV (reference sequence). CDR3 sequence (DNA): TGTGCCAGCAGTTTAGTGAGTCGAGAGACCCAGTACTTC. Its protein product is CASSLVSRETQYF.

The rearrangement joins TRBV27 to TRBJ1-2; tentative D call: TRBD1 (5 bases). This CDR3 spans 13 amino acids. Germline V gives CDR1 MNHEY, CDR2 SMNVEV (reference sequence). Trimming pared 6 bases from V and 5 bases from J, leaving 13 bases between. CDR3 loop: CASSWGVGYGYTF. The CDR3 nucleotides are TGTGCCAGCAGCTGGGGCGTCGGATATGGCTACACCTTC.